This T cell receptor (beta chain) was sequenced during a study of OX40 agonist ivuxolimab in advanced cancers. Across the study: Patients got intravenous ivuxolimab at 0.01 to 10 mg/kg every 2 weeks.

In germline, CDR1 is MDHEN, CDR2 SYDVKM. The germline V and J ends were trimmed by 3 bases and 9 bases, with 9 bases remaining between them. The CDR3 is 12 residues long. Assay: immunoSEQ multiplex PCR; the TCRdb copy retains only in-frame clones and omits some. Of over 60,000 clones detected, 80% to 85% appear once; the ten largest clones hold roughly 2.1%. Source: CD4+ or CD8+ T cells sorted from blood, taken in a trial of the OX40 agonist ivuxolimab. The V call is TRBV28, the J call TRBJ2-1, with D perhaps TRBD1 (5 bases). The sequence derives from an adult with an advanced solid tumor such as melanoma, head and neck, liver or kidney cancer. CDR3 amino acids: CASSLGPFEQFF. Here the CDR3 DNA reads TGTGCCAGCAGTTTGGGGCCCTTTGAGCAGTTCTTC.